Listed below are T cell receptor beta chains from one sample, sequenced in a study of PD-1 blockade in classical Hodgkin lymphoma. Some clones are missing from TCRdb's copy, which holds only in-frame ones; the method was immunoSEQ multiplex PCR. The sample lists fewer than 9,000 clones, about 84% seen once, with 45% in the top ten. The specimen comprised peripheral blood mononuclear cells (PBMCs), sampled before the fourth cycle of nivolumab. These receptors all stem from a human donor with classical Hodgkin lymphoma. Both conserved end residues are part of each CDR3. A D gene is named only where the DNA matches it firmly. Clone size is shown for a subset of rows, as once, few, many or a class of expanded clone.

CDR3nt,CDR3aa,v_gene,d_gene,abundance,j_gene
TGTGCCAGCAGTTACTCCAAGGGCTTTCAGCCCCAGCATTTT,CASSYSKGFQPQHF,TRBV6-5,.,few,TRBJ1-5
TGTGCCTGGAGTCTAGCGGACCGCGAGCAGTACTTC,CAWSLADREQYF,TRBV30,TRBD2,.,TRBJ2-7
TGTGCCAGCAGCTCTAGGACCGGGACTAGCGGGGACGGAGATACGCAGTATTTT,CASSSRTGTSGDGDTQYF,TRBV7-3,TRBD2,.,TRBJ2-3
TGTGCCAGCAGTTCGGGACTAGCGGGAACTTATACGCAGTATTTT,CASSSGLAGTYTQYF,TRBV2,TRBD2,.,TRBJ2-3
TGCGCCAGCAGCCACCGCCGGGACGTACGCGGGGAGACCCAGTACTTC,CASSHRRDVRGETQYF,TRBV4-1,.,once,TRBJ2-5
TGTGCCAGCAGTTTCAGGGGGCCGACGCAGCCCCAGCATTTT,CASSFRGPTQPQHF,TRBV28,TRBD1,once,TRBJ1-5
TGTGCCAGCAGTTTTCAGGGGGCGAAATCGAATGGCTACACCTTC,CASSFQGAKSNGYTF,TRBV27,TRBD1,once,TRBJ1-2
TGTGCCAGCAGTTTAATGGGGGGCACAGATACGCAGTATTTT,CASSLMGGTDTQYF,TRBV28,.,.,TRBJ2-3
TGCAGCGGGACCGGGACAGGGGGCGCCGAGCAGTACTTC,CSGTGTGGAEQYF,TRBV29-1,TRBD1,.,TRBJ2-7
TGTGCCAGCAGCGCGAGTAAGGGGACAACTAATGAAAAACTGTTTTTT,CASSASKGTTNEKLFF,TRBV9,.,.,TRBJ1-4
TGTGCCAGCAGCTCCGGACTAGGTACCTACAATGAGCAGTTCTTC,CASSSGLGTYNEQFF,TRBV7-9,TRBD2,.,TRBJ2-1
TGTGCCAGCACCGGGGGGTTGGTGAGTAATTCACCCCTCCACTTT,CASTGGLVSNSPLHF,TRBV5-4,.,once,TRBJ1-6
TGTGCCAGCAGCTTTTGCCTCGAACCCAGCAATGAGCAGTTCTTC,CASSFCLEPSNEQFF,TRBV12-1,.,.,TRBJ2-1
TGTGCCAGCAGTTACTCGACAGCGAGGAGCTCCTACGAGCAGTACTTC,CASSYSTARSSYEQYF,TRBV6-5,.,.,TRBJ2-7
TGTGCCAGCAGCCAAGAGCCGACAGGGCGCCAGTTCTTC,CASSQEPTGRQFF,TRBV5-4,TRBD1,.,TRBJ2-1
TGTGCCAGCACCGGGAGTGGGGACAGCTATGGCTACACCTTC,CASTGSGDSYGYTF,TRBV27,TRBD1,.,TRBJ1-2
TGTGCCAGCATGGTTAACGACCCCTACGAGCAGTACTTC,CASMVNDPYEQYF,TRBV6-6,.,.,TRBJ2-7
TGTGCCAGCAGCGTAGGTATGATTGGACTAGCGGAGGAGGTGGATACGCAGTATTTT,CASSVGMIGLAEEVDTQYF,TRBV9,TRBD2,.,TRBJ2-3
TGCGCCAGCAGCATACTAGTTGGCTCCTACAATGAGCAGTTCTTC,CASSILVGSYNEQFF,TRBV4-1,.,.,TRBJ2-1
TGTGCCAGCAGCAAACTAGGGGACAGGATCACAGATACGCAGTATTTT,CASSKLGDRITDTQYF,TRBV21-1,.,few,TRBJ2-3
TGTGCCATCGGAGTCGACTACAATGAGCAGTTCTTC,CAIGVDYNEQFF,TRBV19,.,.,TRBJ2-1
TGTGCCAGCAGCTTGGGGGCAGACGGGTCGGCCTATGGCTACACCTTC,CASSLGADGSAYGYTF,TRBV5-4,.,.,TRBJ1-2
TGTGCCAGCAGTTTTAGCGGGGGCACAGATACGCAGTATTTT,CASSFSGGTDTQYF,TRBV7-9,TRBD2,.,TRBJ2-3
TGCGCCAGCAGCTCCGCTAACAGGTTGAACACCGGGGAGCTGTTTTTT,CASSSANRLNTGELFF,TRBV5-1,.,.,TRBJ2-2
TGTGCCACCCAGGGGGGGGACACCGGGGAGCTGTTTTTT,CATQGGDTGELFF,TRBV15,.,.,TRBJ2-2
TGTGCCAGCAGTCTACTAGCGGGAGGGCAAGATACGCAGTATTTT,CASSLLAGGQDTQYF,TRBV6-5,TRBD2,.,TRBJ2-3
TGTGCCAGCAGTCCCCATATACGCAATCAGCCCCAGCATTTT,CASSPHIRNQPQHF,TRBV27,.,.,TRBJ1-5
TGTGCCAGCAGCTTGGGGGTAACGGGGGCAGCTTTCTTT,CASSLGVTGAAFF,TRBV5-6,.,.,TRBJ1-1
TGCGCCAGCAGCCAAGAGTTGTCAGGGAGCATAGGCTACACCTTC,CASSQELSGSIGYTF,TRBV4-3,.,few,TRBJ1-2
TGTGCCAGCAGTGAAATGGCAGCAACAAATCAGCCCCAGCATTTT,CASSEMAATNQPQHF,TRBV2,.,few,TRBJ1-5
TGCGCCAGCAGCCCCGTGGGAACAGGGGCCATGGACGAGCAGTACTTC,CASSPVGTGAMDEQYF,TRBV5-1,TRBD1,.,TRBJ2-7
TGTGCCAGCAGCGTTGACAGGGGGCGCACCCAGTACTTC,CASSVDRGRTQYF,TRBV7-3,TRBD1,.,TRBJ2-5
TGTGCCAGCAGTTTCGGTCAGCCCCAGCATTTT,CASSFGQPQHF,TRBV28,.,.,TRBJ1-5
TGTGCCTGGAAGGGACAGGGACTTAGTACGCAGTATTTT,CAWKGQGLSTQYF,TRBV30,TRBD1,.,TRBJ2-3
TGTGCCAGCAGCCGGTCGACAGGGGTGGAGACCCAGTACTTC,CASSRSTGVETQYF,TRBV7-9,TRBD1,.,TRBJ2-5
TGTGCCAGCAGCGTAGGGGCGTCTGGAGCCAGAGAGACCCAGTACTTC,CASSVGASGARETQYF,TRBV9,.,.,TRBJ2-5
TGCAGCGTCCGGACTAGCGGGAGTCTACACTACAATGAGCAGTTCTTC,CSVRTSGSLHYNEQFF,TRBV29-1,TRBD2,.,TRBJ2-1
TGTGCCAGCAGCTTATTGCCGGGGAGGTTTGAGGAGCAGTACTTC,CASSLLPGRFEEQYF,TRBV7-6,.,.,TRBJ2-7
TGTGCCAGCAGCCTAGGGACAGGGGCCTTCTACGAGCAGTACTTC,CASSLGTGAFYEQYF,TRBV27,TRBD1,.,TRBJ2-7
TGTGCCTGGAGTGTCGCTAGCGGGAGGCACTACGAGCAGTACTTC,CAWSVASGRHYEQYF,TRBV30,TRBD2,.,TRBJ2-7
TGTGCCAGCAGTGACAGGCCTCCTGGCGATGAGCAGTTCTTC,CASSDRPPGDEQFF,TRBV2,.,.,TRBJ2-1
TGTGCCAGCAGCTTAGGAGGGAAAGGGAAAGAGACCCAGTACTTC,CASSLGGKGKETQYF,TRBV7-2,.,few,TRBJ2-5
TGTGCCAGCAGCTCGACAGGAACCACAGATACGCAGTATTTT,CASSSTGTTDTQYF,TRBV14,.,.,TRBJ2-3
TGCGCCAGCAGTGAGCCCAGCGAAGAGGAGACCCAGTACTTC,CASSEPSEEETQYF,TRBV10-2,.,once,TRBJ2-5
TGTGCCACAACCGGGACAGGGGTCCCCGGAAGAGGCTACACCTTC,CATTGTGVPGRGYTF,TRBV28,TRBD1,.,TRBJ1-2
TGCAGCGTCACACCTTCGACAGGGTTGCAAGAGACCCAGTACTTC,CSVTPSTGLQETQYF,TRBV29-1,TRBD1,.,TRBJ2-5
TGTGCCAGCAGCATAGCGGGCTCCTACGAGCAGTACTTC,CASSIAGSYEQYF,TRBV28,TRBD2,.,TRBJ2-7
TGTGCCAGCAGCTCTGGGACTAGCGGGGGGCTCTACCCCACAGATACGCAGTATTTT,CASSSGTSGGLYPTDTQYF,TRBV5-8,TRBD2,.,TRBJ2-3
TGTGCCACCAGCAAAAGACAGGGGGCTTTGAACACTGAAGCTTTCTTT,CATSKRQGALNTEAFF,TRBV15,TRBD1,.,TRBJ1-1
TGTGCCAGCAGCGAAAATACAGGGAACACTGAAGCTTTCTTT,CASSENTGNTEAFF,TRBV7-8,.,.,TRBJ1-1
TGTGCCAGCAGTGCCCCCGAGGAGGACCGGGGCTACACCTTC,CASSAPEEDRGYTF,TRBV6-5,.,.,TRBJ1-2
TGCGCCAGCAGCTTGGAGGCTAGCGGGAGTAATGAGCAGTTCTTC,CASSLEASGSNEQFF,TRBV5-1,TRBD2,.,TRBJ2-1
TGCGCCAGCAGTGATGAGCGGGAGTACTCAGATACGCAGTATTTT,CASSDEREYSDTQYF,TRBV10-1,TRBD2,.,TRBJ2-3
TGTGCCAGCAGCCCGGGACTAGCGGGAGTGGCAGATACGCAGTATTTT,CASSPGLAGVADTQYF,TRBV7-5,.,.,TRBJ2-3
TGTGCCAGCAGCTTAATAGGGGACTATCAGCCCCAGCATTTT,CASSLIGDYQPQHF,TRBV7-9,.,.,TRBJ1-5
TGTGCCAGTAGCCTTCGGGGGCCCAACACTGAAGCTTTCTTT,CASSLRGPNTEAFF,TRBV19,.,.,TRBJ1-1
TGTGCCAGCAGCTTCTATACAGGGGACTATGGCTACACCTTC,CASSFYTGDYGYTF,TRBV7-2,TRBD1,.,TRBJ1-2
TGTGCCAGCAGCTCCCTTATGGTACAGGCCCGGGGGTACGAGCAGTACTTC,CASSSLMVQARGYEQYF,TRBV7-2,.,once,TRBJ2-7